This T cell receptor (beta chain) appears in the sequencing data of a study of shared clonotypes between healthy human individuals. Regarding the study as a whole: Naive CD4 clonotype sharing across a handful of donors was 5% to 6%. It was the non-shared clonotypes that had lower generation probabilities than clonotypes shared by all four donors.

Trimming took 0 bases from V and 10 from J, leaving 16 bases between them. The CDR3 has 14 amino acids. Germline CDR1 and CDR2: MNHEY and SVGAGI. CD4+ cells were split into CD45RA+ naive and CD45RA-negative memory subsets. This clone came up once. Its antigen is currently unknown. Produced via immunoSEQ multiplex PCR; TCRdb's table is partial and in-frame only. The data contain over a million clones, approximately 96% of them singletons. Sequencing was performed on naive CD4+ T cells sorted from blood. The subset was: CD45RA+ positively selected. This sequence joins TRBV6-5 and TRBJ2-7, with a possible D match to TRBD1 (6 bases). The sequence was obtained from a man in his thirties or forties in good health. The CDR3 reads CASSYSIRDTNQYF. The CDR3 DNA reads TGTGCCAGCAGTTACTCGATCCGGGACACTAATCAGTACTTC.